The 5 T cell receptor beta chains presented below share a single source sample, sequenced in a study of multiple sclerosis patients with progressive multifocal leukoencephalopathy. The method was immunoSEQ multiplex PCR; TCRdb's version includes in-frame clones alone and lacks a portion of them. Of roughly 29,000 clones detected, 90% appear once; the ten largest clones hold approximately 1.3%. Time point meaning: around 13 months of natalizumab therapy. Sequencing was performed on PBMCs, taken from a patient treated with natalizumab. These receptors all stem from a human donor with multiple sclerosis.

J is TRBJ2-7 and V is TRBV6-5; weak D call: TRBD2 (6 bases). Germline lookup yields CDR1 MNHEY and CDR2 SVGAGI. Trimming pared 2 bases from V and 2 bases from J, leaving 13 bases between. This CDR3 has 15 residues. DNA of the CDR3: TGTGCCAGCAGTTACGAAGAGGGAGGACCCTACGAGCAGTACTTC. Translation: CASSYEEGGPYEQYF.

J is TRBJ1-5 and V is TRBV6-5, with 9 bases identical to TRBD1. The CDR3 loop spans 14 amino acids. Trimming cost V 6 bases and J 6 bases; bases outside gene matches: 6. Germline CDR1 reads MNHEY; CDR2 reads SVGAGI. The CDR3 here is CASSSGTGRQPQHF. CDR3 DNA sequence: TGTGCCAGCAGCTCCGGGACAGGGCGTCAGCCCCAGCATTTT.

CDR3 in DNA: TGCGCCAGCAGCACTATCACAGGGGCGGCAGTTGAAGCTTTCTTT. The encoded protein is CASSTITGAAVEAFF. V is TRBV5-1 and J is TRBJ1-1; 7 bases agree with TRBD1. The CDR3 has 15 residues. Germline V gene lookup returns CDR1 SGHRS and CDR2 YFSETQ. V trimming: 4 bases; J trimming: 7 bases; junction bases outside the gene matches: 13.

The genes are TRBV5-1 and TRBJ2-1; 9 bases are a match to TRBD1. CDR1 and CDR2 (germline): SGHRS, YFSETQ. This CDR3 is 16 amino acids long. With 0 bases clipped from V and 7 bases from J, the junction kept 8 bases outside the gene matches. CDR3 DNA sequence: TGCGCCAGCAGCTTGGACAGCGGGACAGGGCGGAATGAGCAGTTCTTC. This gives the protein CASSLDSGTGRNEQFF. The full variable domain, in which reference TRBV5-1 and TRBJ2-1 provide the parts outside the CDR3, is KAGVTQTPRYLIKTRGQQVTLSCSPISGHRSVSWYQQTPGQGLQFLFEYFSETQRNKGNFPGRFSGRQFSNSRSEMNVSTLELGDSALYLCASSLDSGTGRNEQFFGPGTRLTVL.

The chain joins TRBV2 to TRBJ1-6; 7 bases are a match to TRBD1. V lost 7 bases and J lost 6; bases outside the gene matches: 3. Germline loops: CDR1 SNHLY, CDR2 FYNNEI. This CDR3 has 13 amino acids. CDR3 DNA sequence: TGTGCCAGCATCCGACAGGGTAATTCACCCCTCCACTTT. It encodes CASIRQGNSPLHF.